These 29 T cell receptor beta chains originate from one sample sequenced in a study of T cell repertoires in cytomegalovirus infection. TCRdb fed the reads into MiXCR, producing one record per CDR3 protein. The data show roughly 130,000 distinct CDR3 sequences, roughly 9% seen once. The specimen sequenced was PBMCs. All receptors derive from a human donor in good health (CMV status not recorded). Some clones in this sample may be carry-over from other donors' samples.

At least ten counts were recorded for this clonotype. V usage is TRBV7-8 and J usage is TRBJ1-1; no reliable D call. The CDR3 has 11 residues. V was pared by 5 bases and J by 10 bases, with 11 bases between. CDR1 SGHVS and CDR2 FQNEAQ come from the germline V gene. For the CDR3, the DNA is TGTGCCAGCAGCCTGGGGAGAGGAGCTTTCTTT. The encoded protein is CASSLGRGAFF.

This CDR3 reads CSAREARGGQPQHF. CDR3 in DNA: TGCAGTGCTAGGGAGGCCAGGGGGGGCCAGCCCCAGCATTTT. The gene calls are TRBV20-1 and TRBJ1-5; the match to TRBD1 covers 7 bases. There are 14 residues in the CDR3. Germline V gene lookup returns CDR1 DFQATT and CDR2 SNEGSKA (reference sequence). Trimming cost V 3 bases and J 7 bases; bases outside gene matches: 9.

A few counts support this clonotype. The genes are TRBV29-1 and TRBJ2-5; D uncertain. CDR3 size: 12 residues. The germline V gene encodes CDR1 SQVTM and CDR2 ANQGSEA. The ends were cut back, 4 bases at V and 0 bases at J, with 6 bases in the middle. The CDR3 here is CSVGKNQETQYF. The CDR3 DNA follows: TGCAGCGTTGGAAAAAACCAAGAGACCCAGTACTTC.

This clonotype was counted only a few times. The rearrangement links TRBV2 to TRBJ1-5, with a possible D match to TRBD1 (5 bases). Germline V gene lookup returns CDR1 SNHLY and CDR2 FYNNEI. The CDR3 consists of 14 residues. Trimming removed 4 bases from V and 7 bases from J, with 14 bases in between. The CDR3 region has the DNA TGTGCCAGCAGTGCCCCCCAGGGATACCAGCCCCAGCATTTT. Protein: CASSAPQGYQPQHF.

This clonotype was detected a few times. CDR3 amino acids: CSVELRQGYSGNTIYF. As DNA, the CDR3 is TGCAGCGTTGAACTAAGACAGGGGTACTCTGGAAACACCATATATTTT. V and J are TRBV29-1 and TRBJ1-3; 8 positions agree with TRBD1. CDR3 length equals 16 residues. Germline trimming cut 2 bases from V and 0 bases from J; bases unmatched to any gene: 6. Germline-derived CDR1 and CDR2 are SQVTM and ANQGSEA.

In its sample, this clonotype was seen many times. This sequence joins TRBV12-3 or TRBV12-4 and TRBJ1-1; 9 nucleotides match TRBD1. This CDR3 spans 14 amino acids. The junction had 6 bases not matched to a gene; V was cut back by 6 bases and J by 4 bases. In nucleotides, the CDR3 is TGTGCCAGCAGAGAGACAGGGGGTGTCACTGAAGCTTTCTTT. It codes for CASRETGGVTEAFF.

Comment on this clonotype: This sequence may be a read error, since a much larger clone differs from it by one base. The V gene is TRBV9, the J gene TRBJ2-7; TRBD2 matches at 8 bases. This CDR3 region has 13 residues. CDR1 is SGDLS, CDR2 YYNGEE, per germline. V lost 6 bases and J lost 2; bases outside the gene matches: 4. CDR3 coding DNA: TGTGCCAGCACTAGCGGGTCCACCTACGAGCAGTACTTC. Translated, it gives CASTSGSTYEQYF.

Many counts were recorded for this clonotype. The CDR3 loop reads CASSTTGLNTEAFF. DNA of the CDR3: TGTGCCAGTAGTACCACAGGGTTGAACACTGAAGCTTTCTTT. This chain uses TRBV19 with TRBJ1-1; maybe TRBD1 (6 bases). Trimming stripped 4 bases from V and 0 bases from J, with 9 bases between. Germline CDR1 is LNHDA and CDR2 is SQIVND (reference sequence). The CDR3 runs 14 residues.

This clonotype was picked up many times. The V gene is TRBV10-3, the J gene TRBJ1-3; D ambiguous. The CDR3 is made up of 15 amino acids. V was cut by 8 bases and J by 0 bases, with 14 bases left in between. In germline, CDR1 is ENHRY, CDR2 SYGVKD. The CDR3 DNA sequence: TGTGCCATCCGCACCGGGTCACACTCTGGAAACACCATATATTTT. Amino acids: CAIRTGSHSGNTIYF.

This clonotype has ten or more counts. The chain carries TRBV19 and TRBJ1-1; no clear D. V was trimmed by 4 bases and J by 4 bases, leaving 10 bases between them. Germline lookup yields CDR1 LNHDA and CDR2 SQIVND (reference sequence). This CDR3 is built from 13 residues. CDR3 nucleotides: TGTGCCAGTAGTAGGGGTTTGGGCACTGAAGCTTTCTTT. This codes for CASSRGLGTEAFF.

At least ten counts were recorded for this clonotype. The chain uses TRBV6-5 and TRBJ1-1; 7 bases fit TRBD1. Germline V CDR1 and CDR2: MNHEY, SVGAGI. The CDR3 contains 17 residues. V dropped 6 bases and J dropped 1; count of bases not matched to a gene: 14. CDR3 bases: TGTGCCAGCAGACCCGTGGCGGGCGCAGGGGGGAACACTGAAGCTTTCTTT. Protein: CASRPVAGAGGNTEAFF.

This chain connects TRBV12-3 or TRBV12-4 to TRBJ2-3; 10 bases map to TRBD1. The CDR3 is 16 residues long. V shed 5 bases, J shed 5 bases, and the junction held 10 bases outside the gene matches. In nucleotides, the CDR3 is TGTGCCAGCAGTCGGACCGGGACAGGGGATCAAGATACGCAGTATTTT. Translated: CASSRTGTGDQDTQYF.

This clonotype was picked up many times. V usage is TRBV20-1 and J usage is TRBJ2-1, with 9 bases fitting TRBD2. The V segment lost 2 bases and the J segment 7 bases; nucleotides outside the gene matches: 3. The V gene's germline CDR1 is DFQATT and CDR2 SNEGSKA (reference sequence). The CDR3 totals 13 residues. CDR3 loop: CSARTRGGNEQFF. In DNA, the CDR3 is TGCAGTGCTAGAACGCGGGGGGGAAATGAGCAGTTCTTC.

This clonotype came up many times. The chain is built from TRBV6-6 and TRBJ1-2; weak D call: TRBD1 (5 bases). Per germline, CDR1 MNHNY and CDR2 SVGAGI (reference sequence). The CDR3 loop spans 13 amino acids. Trimming stripped 8 bases from V and 7 bases from J, with 17 bases between. CDR3 sequence reads: CASWGERSSGYTF. The CDR3 DNA reads TGTGCCAGCTGGGGCGAAAGGAGTTCTGGCTACACCTTC.

This clonotype came up many times. The chain recombines TRBV28 with TRBJ1-4, with TRBD1 as a possible D gene (5 bases). CDR1 MDHEN and CDR2 SYDVKM come from the germline V gene. This CDR3 is built from 14 residues. Trimming took off 6 bases at V and 3 bases at J, with 11 bases between the two ends. CDR3 loop: CASRWGRANEKLFF. CDR3 sequence (DNA): TGTGCCAGCAGATGGGGCAGAGCTAATGAAAAACTGTTTTTT.

The CDR3 loop reads CASSFPQGETQYF. The CDR3 nucleotides read TGTGCCAGCAGTTTTCCGCAGGGTGAGACCCAGTACTTC. The gene calls are TRBV28 and TRBJ2-5, with D perhaps matching TRBD1 (5 bases). This CDR3 region has 13 residues. In germline, CDR1 is MDHEN, CDR2 SYDVKM. The ends were cut back, 3 bases at V and 5 bases at J, with 10 bases in the middle.

This clonotype was seen ten or more times. This chain links TRBV20-1 with TRBJ1-2; D is undetermined. Germline lookup yields CDR1 DFQATT and CDR2 SNEGSKA (reference sequence). Trimming pared 0 bases from V and 6 bases from J, leaving 20 bases between. CDR3 size: 16 residues. The CDR3 nucleotides read TGCAGTGCTAGAGATCATGGGCGAGGGCGGGGAGATGGCTACACCTTC. It yields the protein CSARDHGRGRGDGYTF.

This clonotype was observed many times. The V gene is TRBV7-2, the J gene TRBJ2-2, with D possibly TRBD1 on 6 matching bases. CDR1 is SGHTA and CDR2 is FQGNSA in the germline V gene. The V end was cut by 7 bases, the J end by 4 bases, with 10 bases between. The CDR3 is 13 amino acids. CDR3 amino acids: CASNRDVTGELFF. CDR3 in DNA: TGTGCCAGCAACAGGGATGTCACCGGGGAGCTGTTTTTT.

This clonotype was detected ten times or more. This sequence joins TRBV11-2 and TRBJ2-7, with D uncertain. Trimming cost V 5 bases and J 6 bases, with 14 bases left between them. The CDR3 covers 13 residues. The germline V gene encodes CDR1 SGHAT and CDR2 FQNNGV. For the CDR3, the DNA is TGTGCCAGCAGCACCCCTGGGCCGGTCGAGCAGTACTTC. Translation: CASSTPGPVEQYF.

This clonotype has a count of ten or more. The chain joins TRBV28 to TRBJ1-1, with D unclear. Trimming left V 4 bases short and J 1 base short, with 10 bases between. Germline V CDR1 and CDR2: MDHEN, SYDVKM. CDR3 length equals 14 residues. DNA for the CDR3: TGTGCCAGCAGTTCGACTCCGGCGAACACTGAAGCTTTCTTT. Translation gives CASSSTPANTEAFF.

This clonotype was seen repeatedly, ten times or more. This chain joins TRBV4-2 and TRBJ2-3; D not certain. CDR3 length equals 11 residues. V lost 0 bases and J lost 5, with 0 bases in between. CDR1 and CDR2 from the germline V gene are LGHNA and YNFKEQ. The CDR3 sequence is CASSQEDTQYF. CDR3 DNA sequence: TGTGCCAGCAGCCAAGAAGATACGCAGTATTTT.

This clonotype was observed a single time. With a much larger clone just one base away, this may be a read error. This rearrangement joins TRBV19 to TRBJ1-4, with a tentative D call TRBD1 (6 bases). CDR1 is LNHDA and CDR2 is SQIVND in the germline V gene (reference sequence). V was cut by 7 bases and J by 3 bases, with 18 bases left in between. The CDR3 length is 16 residues. In DNA form, the CDR3 reads TGTGCCAGTAATGACGTCAGGGGCCCGTCTAATGAAAAACTGTTTTTT. This gives the protein CASNDVRGPSNEKLFF.

This clonotype was recorded at least ten times. The chain has TRBV3-1 and TRBJ1-1; tentative D call: TRBD1 (6 bases). CDR3 length: 18 amino acids. Germline loops: CDR1 LGHDT, CDR2 YNNKEL (reference sequence). V lost 10 bases and J 5 bases, leaving 32 bases between the germline ends. The DNA of the CDR3 is TGTGCCACCCCAGGGGAGATAAGCCCCACAGGGAGGGAGACTGAAGCTTTCTTT. The encoded protein is CATPGEISPTGRETEAFF.

This chain links TRBV20-1 with TRBJ1-2; D might be TRBD1 (5 bases). This CDR3 comprises 13 residues. In germline, CDR1 is DFQATT, CDR2 SNEGSKA (reference sequence). V shed 6 bases and J shed 0 bases, with 11 bases lying between them. The CDR3 coding sequence is TGCAGTGCCCTCGGGGGAGCTAACTATGGCTACACCTTC. This translates into CSALGGANYGYTF.

This clonotype was detected many times. V is TRBV28 and J is TRBJ1-5; possible D gene TRBD1, 6 bases. Germline assignment: CDR1 MDHEN and CDR2 SYDVKM. Deletions cut 6 bases from V and 3 bases from J, with 12 bases between. This CDR3 has 14 amino acids. The CDR3: CASRTGEPNQPQHF. The CDR3 DNA follows: TGTGCCAGCAGGACAGGAGAACCCAATCAGCCCCAGCATTTT. Based on the CDR3 plus reference TRBV28 and TRBJ1-5, the full variable domain is DVKVTQSSRYLVKRTGEKVFLECVQDMDHENMFWYRQDPGLGLRLIYFSYDVKMKEKGDIPEGYSVSREKKERFSLILESASTNQTSMYLCASRTGEPNQPQHFGDGTRLSIL.

This clonotype was seen ten or more times. V gene TRBV6-5 combines with J gene TRBJ2-7; D is perhaps TRBD1 (5 bases). V was shortened by 3 bases and J by 3 bases, with 12 bases between the two germline ends. The CDR3 runs 14 residues. Germline values: CDR1 MNHEY, CDR2 SVGAGI. The CDR3 DNA is TGTGCCAGCAGTTATGGGGCCTACTACTACGAGCAGTACTTC. This translates into CASSYGAYYYEQYF.

This clonotype was recorded at least ten times. This chain uses TRBV11-3 with TRBJ2-1; TRBD1 matches at 9 bases. Germline-derived CDR1 and CDR2 are SGHNT and YENEEA. V shed 5 bases and J 5 bases; nucleotides not matched to a gene: 7. The CDR3 covers 15 residues. In DNA, the CDR3 is TGTGCCAGCAGCCCTGGGACAGGGCGACACAATGAGCAGTTCTTC. Its translation is CASSPGTGRHNEQFF.

This clonotype was counted many times. The rearrangement links TRBV9 to TRBJ1-1; D is perhaps TRBD1 (6 bases). V lost 3 bases, J lost 4 bases, and 16 bases lay in between. In germline, CDR1 is SGDLS, CDR2 YYNGEE. The CDR3 totals 15 residues. The DNA for the CDR3 is TGTGCCAGCAGCGCCTCTACAGGGCAGGGCACTGAAGCTTTCTTT. Encoded protein: CASSASTGQGTEAFF.

V and J are TRBV19 and TRBJ1-1, with 7 positions matching TRBD1. Germline CDR1 is LNHDA and CDR2 is SQIVND (reference sequence). There are 14 residues in the CDR3. V was clipped by 7 bases and J by 5 bases; unmatched bases: 10. The CDR3 DNA follows: TGTGCCAGTATTAGGAGGGGGCGAAATACTGAAGCTTTCTTT. Protein sequence: CASIRRGRNTEAFF.